These 21 T cell receptor beta chains share one sample of origin, sequenced in a study of control samples from healthy donors and cancer patients. The protocol was immunoSEQ multiplex PCR, while the TCRdb copy is restricted to in-frame clones and leaves out a portion. This table has around 170,000 clones, about 90% appearing once. Sequencing used blood. The source is a woman in her 30s in good health.

The chain carries TRBV19 and TRBJ1-4; 8 bases match TRBD1. V shed 7 bases, J shed 4 bases, and the junction held 11 bases outside the gene matches. The CDR3 is 16 residues long. Germline CDR1 reads LNHDA; CDR2 reads SQIVND (reference sequence). The CDR3 region is CASKYRTGWGNEKLFF. In DNA form, the CDR3 reads TGTGCCAGTAAATACCGGACAGGGTGGGGTAATGAAAAACTGTTTTTT.

The chain employs TRBV12-3 or TRBV12-4 and TRBJ1-2; the D gene is possibly TRBD1 (5 bases). This CDR3 region has 13 residues. V was clipped by 4 bases and J by 6 bases, with 12 bases between them. DNA for the CDR3: TGTGCCAGCAGTTGGGCAGGGATGCATGGCTACACCTTC. Translated: CASSWAGMHGYTF.

This clone appeared a single time. This chain joins TRBV20-1 and TRBJ1-2; perhaps TRBD1 as D (5 bases). The CDR3 has 14 amino acids. The V end was cut by 3 bases, the J end by 5 bases, with 16 bases between. Looked up from germline, CDR1 is DFQATT and CDR2 is SNEGSKA (reference sequence). CDR3 bases: TGCAGTGCTAGTATTGTCAGGACATCATATGGCTACACCTTC. Its translation is CSASIVRTSYGYTF.

The chain recombines TRBV10-1 with TRBJ1-2; D may be TRBD1 (6 bases). V lost 0 bases to trimming and J lost 5 bases, with 10 bases between them. The CDR3 is 14 amino acids. CDR1 WNHNN and CDR2 SYGVQD come from the germline V gene (reference sequence). The CDR3 nucleotides read TGCGCCAGCAGTGAGTCGGGGACAAATTATGGCTACACCTTC. Protein product: CASSESGTNYGYTF.

The chain is built from TRBV13 and TRBJ2-2; D remains unclear. V was cut by 5 bases and J by 7 bases, with 17 bases left in between. Germline V gene lookup returns CDR1 PRHDT and CDR2 FYEKMQ (reference sequence). The CDR3 contains 15 residues. The CDR3 sequence: CASSPGAPLGGELFF. The CDR3 DNA is TGTGCCAGCAGCCCCGGAGCCCCTCTGGGCGGGGAGCTGTTTTTT.

The chain combines TRBV28 with TRBJ1-5, with D possibly matching TRBD1 (5 bases). This CDR3 spans 14 amino acids. Deletions cut 5 bases from V and 9 bases from J, with 17 bases between. CDR1 and CDR2 from the germline V gene are MDHEN and SYDVKM. In DNA form, the CDR3 reads TGTGCCAGCAGTCCCGCCGGGGGGATAAGGCCCCAGCATTTT. Translated, it gives CASSPAGGIRPQHF.

This clone has just one count. The rearrangement links TRBV28 to TRBJ1-2, with D possibly matching TRBD1 (5 bases). Per the germline V gene, CDR1 is MDHEN and CDR2 is SYDVKM. V was shortened by 4 bases and J by 8 bases, with 17 bases between the two germline ends. The CDR3 sequence is 14 residues long. CDR3 sequence reads: CASSYNRPAGGYTF. CDR3 nucleotide sequence: TGTGCCAGCAGTTATAACCGTCCTGCAGGGGGCTACACCTTC.

The V gene is TRBV14, the J gene TRBJ1-1, with a possible D match to TRBD1 (6 bases). CDR1 is SGHDN, CDR2 FVKESK, per germline. Trimming stripped 4 bases from V and 4 bases from J, with 13 bases between. The CDR3 has 14 amino acids. The CDR3 is CASSLWRGSTEAFF. For the CDR3, the DNA is TGTGCCAGCAGCCTATGGAGGGGGTCCACTGAAGCTTTCTTT.

The chain is built from TRBV30 and TRBJ2-3, with 7 positions matching TRBD2. Germline CDR1 is GTSNPN and CDR2 is SVGIG (reference sequence). This CDR3 region has 14 residues. The V gene end was trimmed by 2 bases and the J gene end by 1 base; junction bases not matched to a gene: 3. This CDR3 reads CAWSHAGGTDTQYF. The CDR3 nucleotides are TGTGCCTGGAGTCATGCGGGGGGCACAGATACGCAGTATTTT.

The chain employs TRBV18 and TRBJ1-1, with 10 bases lining up with TRBD1. Germline CDR1 is KGHSH and CDR2 is LQKENI. The J segment lost 7 bases and the V segment lost 3 bases, leaving 8 bases of the junction unmatched. The CDR3 extends over 15 amino acids. The CDR3 is CASSPPVGQGVEAFF. The CDR3 DNA is TGTGCCAGCTCACCGCCGGTAGGACAGGGGGTTGAAGCTTTCTTT.

The chain combines TRBV5-6 with TRBJ2-5, with 7 bases lining up with TRBD2. The CDR3 sequence is 19 residues long. Germline lookup yields CDR1 SGHDT and CDR2 YYEEEE. V lost 0 bases, J lost 3 bases, and 17 bases stayed unmatched. The CDR3 spells CASSLENWLAATTKETQYF. The CDR3 nucleotides read TGTGCCAGCAGCTTGGAGAATTGGCTAGCGGCAACAACTAAAGAGACCCAGTACTTC.

V is TRBV3-1 (or the pseudogene TRBV3-2) and J is TRBJ2-1, with a tentative D call TRBD2 (5 bases). The CDR3 extends over 13 amino acids. The germline V and J ends were trimmed by 3 bases and 15 bases, with 18 bases remaining between them. Germline CDR1 and CDR2: LGHDT and YNNKEL (reference sequence). CDR3 sequence reads: CASSQQFREYRFF. The CDR3 DNA is TGTGCCAGCAGCCAGCAATTCCGGGAATACCGGTTCTTC.

The J gene is TRBJ1-2, the V gene TRBV3-1 (or the pseudogene TRBV3-2), with D hard to call. The germline CDR1 and CDR2 sequences are LGHDT and YNNKEL (reference sequence). Between the trimmed V and J ends, which lost 1 base and 2 bases, there was a span of 8 bases. This CDR3 spans 14 amino acids. The CDR3 reads CASSQVERNYGYTF. The CDR3 DNA follows: TGTGCCAGCAGCCAAGTGGAACGGAACTATGGCTACACCTTC.

This clone was observed a handful of times. The chain combines TRBV11-3 with TRBJ2-3; the match to TRBD1 covers 9 bases. V gave up 6 bases and J gave up 2 bases; unmatched junction bases: 6. The CDR3 totals 15 residues. The germline V gene encodes CDR1 SGHNT and CDR2 YENEEA. The CDR3 sequence: CASSSGTGHTDTQYF. CDR3 nucleotide sequence: TGTGCCAGCAGTTCCGGGACAGGGCACACAGATACGCAGTATTTT.

This clone was observed a few times. Germline is not matched at one junction end, which may reflect a read error. The V gene is TRBV7-7, the J gene TRBJ1-1; D uncertain. Germline CDR1 reads SSHAT; CDR2 reads FNYEAQ (reference sequence). The CDR3 is 13 residues long. The CDR3 bases are TGTGCTAGCAGCTTAGCGGAAGGTATGCGGGCTTTCTTT. Protein product: CASSLAEGMRAFF.

This chain connects TRBV2 to TRBJ1-1; TRBD1 might be the D (5 bases). V gave up 6 bases and J gave up 0 bases, with 17 bases separating them. Germline V gene data show CDR1 as SNHLY and CDR2 as FYNNEI. The CDR3 totals 16 residues. The CDR3 protein is CASSGTLHVVNTEAFF. CDR3 in DNA: TGTGCCAGCAGCGGGACCTTACACGTCGTGAACACTGAAGCTTTCTTT.

The chain joins TRBV4-1 to TRBJ2-7; tentative D call: TRBD2 (6 bases). This CDR3 is built from 13 residues. Germline V lookup: CDR1 MGHRA, CDR2 YSYEKL. V was shortened by 2 bases and J by 5 bases, with 10 bases between the two germline ends. CDR3 protein: CASSQLWGDEQYF. CDR3 DNA: TGCGCCAGCAGCCAACTCTGGGGGGACGAGCAGTACTTC.

The chain recombines TRBV14 with TRBJ2-7, with D possibly matching TRBD2 (5 bases). The CDR3 runs to 15 residues. Trimming pared 0 bases from V and 7 bases from J, leaving 16 bases between. Germline-derived CDR1 and CDR2 are SGHDN and FVKESK. CDR3 nucleotides: TGTGCCAGCAGCCAAGAGGAAACCTTAACGGGGGAGCAGTACTTC. Translating gives CASSQEETLTGEQYF.

V usage is TRBV28 and J usage is TRBJ1-2, with 9 positions matching TRBD1. Losses at the gene ends were 6 bases for V and 8 bases for J; bases not matched to a gene: 13. The CDR3 consists of 15 residues. The germline V gene encodes CDR1 MDHEN and CDR2 SYDVKM. The CDR3 DNA reads as TGTGCCAGCAGCGCACCGGTGGGGACAGGGCTGGGCTACACCTTC. Translation: CASSAPVGTGLGYTF.

The chain uses TRBV12-3 or TRBV12-4 and TRBJ2-2; possibly TRBD1 for D (5 bases). The ends were cut back, 1 base at V and 7 bases at J, with 7 bases in the middle. The CDR3 length is 13 residues. CDR3 region: CASSLGGGGELFF. The CDR3 coding sequence is TGTGCCAGCAGTTTAGGGGGCGGCGGGGAGCTGTTTTTT.

The V gene is TRBV27, the J gene TRBJ2-7, with D tentatively TRBD1 or TRBD2 (6 bases each). The V end lost 5 bases, the J end lost 3 bases, and 14 bases lay between the germline ends. The CDR3 has 14 residues. Germline V gene data show CDR1 as MNHEY and CDR2 as SMNVEV (reference sequence). The CDR3 here is CASSRGRSLYEQYV. CDR3 bases: TGTGCCAGCAGTCGGGGGCGCTCCCTCTACGAGCAGTACGTC.